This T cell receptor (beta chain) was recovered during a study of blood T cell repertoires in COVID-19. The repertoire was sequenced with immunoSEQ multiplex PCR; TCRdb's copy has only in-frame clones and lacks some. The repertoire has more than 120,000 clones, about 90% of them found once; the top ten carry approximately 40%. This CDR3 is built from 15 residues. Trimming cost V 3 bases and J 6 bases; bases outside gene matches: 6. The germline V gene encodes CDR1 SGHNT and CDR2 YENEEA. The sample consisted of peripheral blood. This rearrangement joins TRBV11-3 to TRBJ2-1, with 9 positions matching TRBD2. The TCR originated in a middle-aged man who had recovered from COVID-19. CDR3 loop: CASSFLAGNLNEQFF. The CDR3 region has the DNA TGTGCCAGCAGCTTCCTAGCGGGGAACCTCAATGAGCAGTTCTTC. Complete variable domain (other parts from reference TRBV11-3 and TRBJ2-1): EAGVVQSPRYKIIEKKQPVAFWCNPISGHNTLYWYLQNLGQGPELLIRYENEEAVDDSQLPKDRFSAERLKGVDSTLKIQPAELGDSAVYLCASSFLAGNLNEQFFGPGTRLTVL.